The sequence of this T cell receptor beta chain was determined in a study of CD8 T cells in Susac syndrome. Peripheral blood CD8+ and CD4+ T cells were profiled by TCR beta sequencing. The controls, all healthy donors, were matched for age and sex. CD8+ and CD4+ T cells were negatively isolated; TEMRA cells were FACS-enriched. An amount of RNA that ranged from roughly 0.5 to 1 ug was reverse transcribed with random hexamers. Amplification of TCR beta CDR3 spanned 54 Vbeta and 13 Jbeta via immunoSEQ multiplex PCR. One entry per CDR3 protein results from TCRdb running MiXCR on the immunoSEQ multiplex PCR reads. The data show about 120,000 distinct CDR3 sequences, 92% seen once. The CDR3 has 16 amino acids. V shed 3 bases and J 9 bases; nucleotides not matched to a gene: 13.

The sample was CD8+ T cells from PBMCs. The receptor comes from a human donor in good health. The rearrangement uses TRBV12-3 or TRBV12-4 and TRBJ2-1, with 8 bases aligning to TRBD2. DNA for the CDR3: TGTGCCAGCAGTTTGTTTGGCGGGAGGCCGCCAGGTGAGCAGTTCTTC. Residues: CASSLFGGRPPGEQFF.